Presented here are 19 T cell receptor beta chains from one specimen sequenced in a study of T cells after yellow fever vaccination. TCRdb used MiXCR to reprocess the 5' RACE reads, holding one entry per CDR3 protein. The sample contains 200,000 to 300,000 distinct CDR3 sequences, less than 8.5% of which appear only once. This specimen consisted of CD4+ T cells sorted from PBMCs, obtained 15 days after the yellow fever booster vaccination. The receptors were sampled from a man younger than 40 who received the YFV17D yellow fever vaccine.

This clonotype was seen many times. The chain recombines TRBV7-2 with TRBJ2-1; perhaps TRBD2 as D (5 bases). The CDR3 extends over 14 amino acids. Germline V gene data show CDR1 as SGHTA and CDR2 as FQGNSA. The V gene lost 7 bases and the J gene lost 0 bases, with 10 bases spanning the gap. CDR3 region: CASTSRDSYNEQFF. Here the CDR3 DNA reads TGTGCCAGCACCTCGAGGGACTCCTACAATGAGCAGTTCTTC.

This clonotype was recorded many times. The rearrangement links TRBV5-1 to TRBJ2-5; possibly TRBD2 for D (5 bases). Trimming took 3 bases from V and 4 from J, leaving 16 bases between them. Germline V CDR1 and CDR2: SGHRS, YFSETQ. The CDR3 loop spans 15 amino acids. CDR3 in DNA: TGCGCCAGCAGCTATACGTCAGCGGCCGGAGAGACCCAGTACTTC. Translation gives CASSYTSAAGETQYF.

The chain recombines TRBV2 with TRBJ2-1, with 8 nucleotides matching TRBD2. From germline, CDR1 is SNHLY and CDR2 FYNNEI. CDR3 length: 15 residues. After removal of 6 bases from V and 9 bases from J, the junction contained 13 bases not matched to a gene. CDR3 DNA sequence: TGTGCCAGCAGCGAAACTAGCGGACCCGTTAGTGAGCAGTTCTTC. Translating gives CASSETSGPVSEQFF. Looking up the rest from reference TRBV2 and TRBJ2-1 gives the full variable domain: EPEVTQTPSHQVTQMGQEVILRCVPISNHLYFYWYRQILGQKVEFLVSFYNNEISEKSEIFDDQFSVERPDGSNFTLKIRSTKLEDSAMYFCASSETSGPVSEQFFGPGTRLTVL.

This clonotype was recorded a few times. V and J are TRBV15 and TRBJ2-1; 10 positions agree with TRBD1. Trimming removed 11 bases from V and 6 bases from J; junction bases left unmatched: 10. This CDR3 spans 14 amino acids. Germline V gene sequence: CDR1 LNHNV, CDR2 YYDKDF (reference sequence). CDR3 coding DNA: TGTGCCTCAGATAGCGGGACAGGGGTCAATGAGCAGTTCTTC. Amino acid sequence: CASDSGTGVNEQFF.

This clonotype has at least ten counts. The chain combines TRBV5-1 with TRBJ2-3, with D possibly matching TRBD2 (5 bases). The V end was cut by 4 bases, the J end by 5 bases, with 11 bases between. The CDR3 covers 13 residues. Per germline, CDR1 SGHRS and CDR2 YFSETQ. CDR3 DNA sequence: TGCGCCAGCAGCCATGGAGGTGGAGATACGCAGTATTTT. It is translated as CASSHGGGDTQYF.

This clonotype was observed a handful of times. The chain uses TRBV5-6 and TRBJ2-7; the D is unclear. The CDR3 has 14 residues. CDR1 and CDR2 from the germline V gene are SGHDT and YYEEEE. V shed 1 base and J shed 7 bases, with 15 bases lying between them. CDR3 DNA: TGTGCCAGCAGCTTGACTCTGGGCGTACCGGAGCAGTACTTC. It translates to CASSLTLGVPEQYF.

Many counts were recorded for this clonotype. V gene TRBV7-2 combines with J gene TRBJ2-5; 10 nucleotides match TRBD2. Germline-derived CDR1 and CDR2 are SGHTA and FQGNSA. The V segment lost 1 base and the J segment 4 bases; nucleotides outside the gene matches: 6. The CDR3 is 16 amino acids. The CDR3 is CASSLGLAGGRETQYF. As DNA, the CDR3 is TGTGCCAGCAGCTTAGGACTAGCGGGTGGTCGAGAGACCCAGTACTTC.

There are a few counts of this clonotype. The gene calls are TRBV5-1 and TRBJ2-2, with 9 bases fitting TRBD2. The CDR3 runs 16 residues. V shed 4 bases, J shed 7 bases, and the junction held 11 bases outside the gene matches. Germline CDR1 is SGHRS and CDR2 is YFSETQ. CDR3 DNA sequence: TGCGCCAGCAGCAACATGGGACTAGCCTCAGACGGGGAGCTGTTTTTT. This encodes CASSNMGLASDGELFF.

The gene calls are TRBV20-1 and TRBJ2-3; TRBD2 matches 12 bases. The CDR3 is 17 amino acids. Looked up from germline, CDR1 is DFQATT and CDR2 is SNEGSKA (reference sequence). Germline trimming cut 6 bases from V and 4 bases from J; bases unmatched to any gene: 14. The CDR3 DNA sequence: TGCAGTGCACACACCCTGTCTAGCGGGAGGGAGGCAGATACGCAGTATTTT. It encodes CSAHTLSSGREADTQYF.

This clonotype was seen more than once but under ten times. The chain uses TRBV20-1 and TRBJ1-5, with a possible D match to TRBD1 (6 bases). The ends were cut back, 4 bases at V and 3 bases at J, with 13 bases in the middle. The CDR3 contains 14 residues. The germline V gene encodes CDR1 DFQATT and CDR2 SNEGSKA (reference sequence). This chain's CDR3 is CSAKGQRVNQPQHF. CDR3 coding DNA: TGCAGTGCTAAAGGACAGAGGGTCAATCAGCCCCAGCATTTT.

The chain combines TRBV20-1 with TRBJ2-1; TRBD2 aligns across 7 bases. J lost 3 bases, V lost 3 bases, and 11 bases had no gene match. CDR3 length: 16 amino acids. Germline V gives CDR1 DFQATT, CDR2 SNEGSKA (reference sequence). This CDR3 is CSARTLSAGVYNEQFF. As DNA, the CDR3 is TGCAGTGCTAGGACCTTATCCGCGGGAGTCTACAATGAGCAGTTCTTC.

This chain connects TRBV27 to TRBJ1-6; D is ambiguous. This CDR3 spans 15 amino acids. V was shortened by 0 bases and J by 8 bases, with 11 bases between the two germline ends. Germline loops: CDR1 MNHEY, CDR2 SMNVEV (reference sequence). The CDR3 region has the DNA TGTGCCAGCAGTTTATCAGGGTTGGCAGATTCACCCCTCCACTTT. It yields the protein CASSLSGLADSPLHF.

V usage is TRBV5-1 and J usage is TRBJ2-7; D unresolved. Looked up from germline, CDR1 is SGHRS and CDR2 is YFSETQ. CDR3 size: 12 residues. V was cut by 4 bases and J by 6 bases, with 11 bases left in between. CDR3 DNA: TGCGCCAGCAGCCCAGGTTTGCCCGAGCAGTACTTC. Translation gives CASSPGLPEQYF.

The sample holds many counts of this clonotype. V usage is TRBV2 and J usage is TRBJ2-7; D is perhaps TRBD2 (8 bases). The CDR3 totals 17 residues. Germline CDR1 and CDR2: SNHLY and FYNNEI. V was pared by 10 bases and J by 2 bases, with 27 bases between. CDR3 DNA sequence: TGTGCCACCTTCGGACAGGCGACTAGCGCAAAAGCCTACGAGCAGTACTTC. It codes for CATFGQATSAKAYEQYF. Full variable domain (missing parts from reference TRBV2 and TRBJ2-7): EPEVTQTPSHQVTQMGQEVILRCVPISNHLYFYWYRQILGQKVEFLVSFYNNEISEKSEIFDDQFSVERPDGSNFTLKIRSTKLEDSAMYFCATFGQATSAKAYEQYFGPGTRLTVT.

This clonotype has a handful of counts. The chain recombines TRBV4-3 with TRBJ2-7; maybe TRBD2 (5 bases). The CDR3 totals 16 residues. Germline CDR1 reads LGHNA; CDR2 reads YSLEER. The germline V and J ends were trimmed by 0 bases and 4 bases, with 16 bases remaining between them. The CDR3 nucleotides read TGCGCCAGCAGCCAAGAACGGGGTGCCAGTGGATACGAGCAGTACTTC. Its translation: CASSQERGASGYEQYF.

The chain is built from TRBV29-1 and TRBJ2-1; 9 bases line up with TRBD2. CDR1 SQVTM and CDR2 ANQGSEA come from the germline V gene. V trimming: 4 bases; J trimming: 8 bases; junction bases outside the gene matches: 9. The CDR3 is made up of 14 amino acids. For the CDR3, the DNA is TGCAGCGTTGGACCGGGACTAGCCCAGGATGAGCAGTTCTTC. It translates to CSVGPGLAQDEQFF.

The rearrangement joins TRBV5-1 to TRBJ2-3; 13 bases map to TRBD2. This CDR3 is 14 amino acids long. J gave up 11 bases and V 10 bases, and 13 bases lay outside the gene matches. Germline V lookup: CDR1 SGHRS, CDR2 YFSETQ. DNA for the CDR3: TGCGCCTCCCAAGGACTAGCGGGAGACTTCGAGCAGTATTTT. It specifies CASQGLAGDFEQYF.

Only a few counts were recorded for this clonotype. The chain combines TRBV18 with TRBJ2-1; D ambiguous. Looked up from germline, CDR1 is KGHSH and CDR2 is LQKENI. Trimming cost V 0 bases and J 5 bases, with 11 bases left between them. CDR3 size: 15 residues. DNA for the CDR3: TGTGCCAGCTCACCACCGTCTCGGGCCCACAATGAGCAGTTCTTC. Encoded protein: CASSPPSRAHNEQFF. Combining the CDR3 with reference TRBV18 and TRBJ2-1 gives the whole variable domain NAGVMQNPRHLVRRRGQEARLRCSPMKGHSHVYWYRQLPEEGLKFMVYLQKENIIDESGMPKERFSAEFPKEGPSILRIQQVVRGDSAAYFCASSPPSRAHNEQFFGPGTRLTVL.

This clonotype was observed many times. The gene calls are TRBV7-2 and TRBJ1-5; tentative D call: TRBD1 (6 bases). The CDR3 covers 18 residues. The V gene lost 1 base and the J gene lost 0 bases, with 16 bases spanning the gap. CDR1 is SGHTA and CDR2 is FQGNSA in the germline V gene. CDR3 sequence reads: CASSLGYGTRNSNQPQHF. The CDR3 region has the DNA TGTGCCAGCAGCTTAGGCTACGGGACACGGAATAGCAATCAGCCCCAGCATTTT.